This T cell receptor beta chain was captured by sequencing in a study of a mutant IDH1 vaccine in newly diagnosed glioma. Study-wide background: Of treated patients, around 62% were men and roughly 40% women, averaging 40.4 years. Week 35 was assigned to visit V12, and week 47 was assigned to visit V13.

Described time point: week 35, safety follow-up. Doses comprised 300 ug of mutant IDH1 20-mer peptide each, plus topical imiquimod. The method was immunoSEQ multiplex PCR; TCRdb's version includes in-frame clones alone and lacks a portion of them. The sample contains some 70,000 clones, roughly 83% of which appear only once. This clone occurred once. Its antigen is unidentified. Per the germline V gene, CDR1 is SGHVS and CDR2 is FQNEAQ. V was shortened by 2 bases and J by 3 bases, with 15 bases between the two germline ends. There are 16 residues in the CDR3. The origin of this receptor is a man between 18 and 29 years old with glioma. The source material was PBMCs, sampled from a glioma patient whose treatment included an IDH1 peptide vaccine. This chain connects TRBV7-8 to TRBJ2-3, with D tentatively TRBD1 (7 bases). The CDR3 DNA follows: TGTGCCAGCAGCTTACGGGGGACAGCTGTTACAGATACGCAGTATTTT. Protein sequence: CASSLRGTAVTDTQYF.